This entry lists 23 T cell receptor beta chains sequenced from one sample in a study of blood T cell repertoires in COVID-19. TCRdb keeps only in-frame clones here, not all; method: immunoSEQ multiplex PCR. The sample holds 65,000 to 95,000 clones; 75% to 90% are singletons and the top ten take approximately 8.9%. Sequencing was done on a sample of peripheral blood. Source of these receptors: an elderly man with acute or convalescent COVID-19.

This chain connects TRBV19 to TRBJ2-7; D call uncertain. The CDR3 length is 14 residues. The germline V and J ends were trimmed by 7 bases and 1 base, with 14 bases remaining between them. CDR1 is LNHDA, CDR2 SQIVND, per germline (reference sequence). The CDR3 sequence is CASKEAADSYEQYF. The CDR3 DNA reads TGTGCCAGTAAAGAGGCGGCCGATTCCTACGAGCAGTACTTC.

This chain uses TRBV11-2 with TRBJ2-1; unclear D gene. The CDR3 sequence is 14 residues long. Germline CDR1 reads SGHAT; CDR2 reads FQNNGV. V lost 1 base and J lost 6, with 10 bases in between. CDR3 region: CASSLATIPNEQFF. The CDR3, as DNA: TGTGCCAGCAGCTTAGCTACTATACCCAATGAGCAGTTCTTC.

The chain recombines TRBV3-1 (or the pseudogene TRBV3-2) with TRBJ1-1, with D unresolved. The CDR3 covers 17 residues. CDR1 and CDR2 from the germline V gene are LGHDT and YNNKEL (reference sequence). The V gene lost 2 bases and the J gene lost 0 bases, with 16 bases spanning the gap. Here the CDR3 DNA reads TGTGCCAGCAGCCAATCACCCGGGAAGACGGTGAACACTGAAGCTTTCTTT. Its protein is CASSQSPGKTVNTEAFF.

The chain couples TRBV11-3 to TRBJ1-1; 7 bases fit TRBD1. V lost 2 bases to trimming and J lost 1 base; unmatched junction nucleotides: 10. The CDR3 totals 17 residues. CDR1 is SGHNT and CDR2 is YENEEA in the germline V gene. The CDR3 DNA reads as TGTGCCAGCAGCTTAAGGGATGAGGGGGCATGGAACACTGAAGCTTTCTTT. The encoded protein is CASSLRDEGAWNTEAFF.

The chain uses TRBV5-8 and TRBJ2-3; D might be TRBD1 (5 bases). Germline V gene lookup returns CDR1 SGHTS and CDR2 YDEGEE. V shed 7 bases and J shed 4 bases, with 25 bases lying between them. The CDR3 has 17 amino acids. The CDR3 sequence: CASPHPPQDTPADTQYF. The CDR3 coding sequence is TGTGCCAGCCCCCACCCCCCACAGGACACTCCGGCAGATACGCAGTATTTT.

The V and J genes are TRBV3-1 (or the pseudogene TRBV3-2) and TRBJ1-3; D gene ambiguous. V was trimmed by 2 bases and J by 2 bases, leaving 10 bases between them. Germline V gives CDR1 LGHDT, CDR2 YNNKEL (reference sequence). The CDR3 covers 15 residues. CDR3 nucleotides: TGTGCCAGCAGCCAATCGGGAAGGCCTGGAAACACCATATATTTT. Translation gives CASSQSGRPGNTIYF.

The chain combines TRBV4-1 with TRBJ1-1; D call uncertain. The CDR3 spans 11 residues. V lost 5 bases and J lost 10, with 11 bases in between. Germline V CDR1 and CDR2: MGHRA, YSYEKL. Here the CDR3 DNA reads TGCGCCAGCAGCTCGCAGACGGGAGCTTTCTTT. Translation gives CASSSQTGAFF.

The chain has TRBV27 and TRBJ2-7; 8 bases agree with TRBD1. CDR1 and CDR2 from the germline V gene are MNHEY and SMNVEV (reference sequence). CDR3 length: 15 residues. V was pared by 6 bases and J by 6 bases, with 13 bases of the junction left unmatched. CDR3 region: CASSLKYGQGVEQYF. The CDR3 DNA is TGTGCCAGCAGCCTTAAATACGGACAGGGTGTCGAGCAGTACTTC.

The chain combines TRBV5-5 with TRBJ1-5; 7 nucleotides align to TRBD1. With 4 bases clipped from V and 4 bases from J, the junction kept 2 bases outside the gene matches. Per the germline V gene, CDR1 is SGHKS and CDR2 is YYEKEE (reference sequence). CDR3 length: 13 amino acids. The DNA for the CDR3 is TGTGCCAGCAGCACAGGGGTAAATCAGCCCCAGCATTTT. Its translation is CASSTGVNQPQHF.

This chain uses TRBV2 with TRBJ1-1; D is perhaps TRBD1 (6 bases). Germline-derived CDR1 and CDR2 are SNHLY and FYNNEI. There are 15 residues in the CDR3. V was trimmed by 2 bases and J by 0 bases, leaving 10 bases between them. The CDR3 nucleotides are TGTGCCAGCAGTGAAAGGACAGTAATGAACACTGAAGCTTTCTTT. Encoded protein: CASSERTVMNTEAFF.

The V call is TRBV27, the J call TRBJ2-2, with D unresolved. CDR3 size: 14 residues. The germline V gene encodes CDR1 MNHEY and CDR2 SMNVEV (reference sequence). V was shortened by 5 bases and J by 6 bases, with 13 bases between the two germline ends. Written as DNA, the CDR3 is TGTGCCAGCAGTAATCCCCTCTTTGCCGGGGAGCTGTTTTTT. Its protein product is CASSNPLFAGELFF.

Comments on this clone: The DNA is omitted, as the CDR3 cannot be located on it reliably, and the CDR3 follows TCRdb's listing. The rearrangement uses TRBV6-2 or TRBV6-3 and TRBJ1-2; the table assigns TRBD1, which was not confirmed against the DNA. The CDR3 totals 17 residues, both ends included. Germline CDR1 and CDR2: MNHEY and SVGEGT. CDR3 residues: CASSSSTGLLANYGYTF.

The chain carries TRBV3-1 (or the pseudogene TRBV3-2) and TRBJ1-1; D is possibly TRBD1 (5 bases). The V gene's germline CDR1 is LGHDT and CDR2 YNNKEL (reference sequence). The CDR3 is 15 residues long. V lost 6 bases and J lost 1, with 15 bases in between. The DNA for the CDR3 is TGTGCCAGCAGTAAAGAAGGGGCAGGGAACACTGAAGCTTTCTTT. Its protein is CASSKEGAGNTEAFF.

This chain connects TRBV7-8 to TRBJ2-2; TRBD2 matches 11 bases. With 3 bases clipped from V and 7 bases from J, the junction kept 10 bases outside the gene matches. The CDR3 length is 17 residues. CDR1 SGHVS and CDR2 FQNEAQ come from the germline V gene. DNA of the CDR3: TGTGCCAGCAGCTTGACTAGCGGGGACCCTTTGGGCGGGGAGCTGTTTTTT. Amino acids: CASSLTSGDPLGGELFF.

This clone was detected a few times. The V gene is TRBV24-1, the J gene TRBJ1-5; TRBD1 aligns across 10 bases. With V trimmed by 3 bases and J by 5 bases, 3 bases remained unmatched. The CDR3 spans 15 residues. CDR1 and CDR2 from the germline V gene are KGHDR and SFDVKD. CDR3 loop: CATSDPGTGDQPQHF. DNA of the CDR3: TGTGCCACCAGTGATCCCGGGACAGGGGATCAGCCCCAGCATTTT.

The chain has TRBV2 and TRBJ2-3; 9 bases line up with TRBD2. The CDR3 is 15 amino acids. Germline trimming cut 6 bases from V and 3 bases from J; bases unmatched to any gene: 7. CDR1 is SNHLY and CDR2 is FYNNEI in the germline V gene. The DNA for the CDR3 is TGTGCCAGCAGGGGCGGGAGGGCCAAGACAGATACGCAGTATTTT. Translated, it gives CASRGGRAKTDTQYF.

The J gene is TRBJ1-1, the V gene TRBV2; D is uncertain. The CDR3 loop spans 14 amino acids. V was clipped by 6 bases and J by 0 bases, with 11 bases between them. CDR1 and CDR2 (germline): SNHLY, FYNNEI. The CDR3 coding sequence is TGTGCCAGCAGGAGAACAGAAATGAACACTGAAGCTTTCTTT. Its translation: CASRRTEMNTEAFF.

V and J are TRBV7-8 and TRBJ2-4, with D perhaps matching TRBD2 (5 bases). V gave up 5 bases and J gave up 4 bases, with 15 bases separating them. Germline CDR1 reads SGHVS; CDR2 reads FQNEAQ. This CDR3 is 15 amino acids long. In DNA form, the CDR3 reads TGTGCCAGCAGCCCAAACAGCGGAAATAAAAACATTCAGTACTTC. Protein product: CASSPNSGNKNIQYF.

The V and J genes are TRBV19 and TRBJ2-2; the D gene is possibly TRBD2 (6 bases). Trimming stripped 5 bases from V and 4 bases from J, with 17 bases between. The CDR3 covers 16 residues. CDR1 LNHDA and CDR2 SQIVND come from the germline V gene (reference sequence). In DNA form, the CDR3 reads TGTGCCAGTAGTCCGTTGGGCGGGATGAGCACCGGGGAGCTGTTTTTT. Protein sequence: CASSPLGGMSTGELFF.

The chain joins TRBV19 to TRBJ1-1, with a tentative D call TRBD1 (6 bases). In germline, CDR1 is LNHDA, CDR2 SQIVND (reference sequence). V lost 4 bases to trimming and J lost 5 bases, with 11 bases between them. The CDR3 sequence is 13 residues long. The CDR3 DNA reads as TGTGCCAGTAGTACAGGGGTAGGAACTGAAGCTTTCTTT. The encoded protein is CASSTGVGTEAFF.

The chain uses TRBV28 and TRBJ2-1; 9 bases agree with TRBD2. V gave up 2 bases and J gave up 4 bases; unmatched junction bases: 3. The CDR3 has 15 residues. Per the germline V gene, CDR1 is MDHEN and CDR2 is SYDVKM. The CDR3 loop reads CASSLERGVYNEQFF. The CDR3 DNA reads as TGTGCCAGCAGTTTAGAGCGGGGGGTTTACAATGAGCAGTTCTTC.

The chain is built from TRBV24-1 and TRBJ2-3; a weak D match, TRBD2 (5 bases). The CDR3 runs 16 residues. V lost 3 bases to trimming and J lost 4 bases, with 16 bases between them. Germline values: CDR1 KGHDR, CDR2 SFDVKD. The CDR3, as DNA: TGTGCCACCAGTGATAGAAAACGAGGGCCAGCAGATACGCAGTATTTT. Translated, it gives CATSDRKRGPADTQYF.

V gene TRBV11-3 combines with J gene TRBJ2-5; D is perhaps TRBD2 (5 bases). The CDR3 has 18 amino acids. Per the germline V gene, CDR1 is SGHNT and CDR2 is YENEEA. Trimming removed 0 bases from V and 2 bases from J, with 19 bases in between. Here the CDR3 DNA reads TGTGCCAGCAGCTTAGATTGGGCGGAGGACCCTGGGCAAGAGACCCAGTACTTC. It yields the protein CASSLDWAEDPGQETQYF.